This is a list of T cell receptor beta chains from one sample in a study of cytomegalovirus exposure and HLA in healthy donors. Produced via immunoSEQ multiplex PCR; TCRdb's table is partial and in-frame only. The sample has 95,000 to 150,000 clones, about 62% seen once. Sequenced input: PBMCs. The receptors stem from a woman in her forties in good health and CMV-seropositive. The CDR3 runs from the conserved cysteine through the conserved F or W. A D gene is named only where the DNA matches it firmly. The size field is filled for only some rows; it gives once, few, many or a size class.

abundance	v_gene	j_gene	d_gene	CDR3aa	CDR3nt
-	TRBV18	TRBJ1-1	-	CASSPGRGTEAFF	TGTGCCAGCTCACCCGGGAGAGGCACTGAAGCTTTCTTT
-	TRBV6-1	TRBJ1-2	-	CASSESSGPEGYTF	TGTGCCAGCAGTGAAAGTTCAGGGCCTGAAGGCTACACCTTC
-	TRBV5-1	TRBJ2-7	-	CASSQYRESYEQYF	TGCGCCAGCAGCCAGTACAGGGAGAGCTACGAGCAGTACTTC
once	TRBV6-5	TRBJ2-1	TRBD1	CASSSTGTGWNEQFF	TGTGCCAGCAGTTCGACTGGGACAGGGTGGAATGAGCAGTTCTTC
-	TRBV6-1	TRBJ2-7	TRBD1	CAITMGQVPYEQYF	TGTGCCATCACCATGGGACAGGTACCCTACGAGCAGTACTTC
-	TRBV15	TRBJ2-2	TRBD2	CATSRDFAGGGFGGELFF	TGTGCCACCAGCAGAGATTTTGCGGGAGGAGGGTTTGGCGGGGAGCTGTTTTTT
few	TRBV14	TRBJ2-7	-	CASSQAGGGVYEQYF	TGTGCCAGCAGCCAGGCCGGGGGAGGAGTCTACGAGCAGTACTTC
-	TRBV6-4	TRBJ2-1	-	CASSPDFSSYNEQFF	TGTGCCAGCAGTCCAGACTTCAGCTCCTACAATGAGCAGTTCTTC
many	TRBV19	TRBJ1-1	TRBD1	CASSQDRVLTEAFF	TGTGCCAGTAGTCAGGACAGGGTTTTAACTGAAGCTTTCTTT
-	TRBV5-1	TRBJ2-3	TRBD1	CASSSGTASTDTQYF	TGCGCCAGCAGCTCCGGGACAGCTAGCACAGATACGCAGTATTTT
-	TRBV2	TRBJ2-2	-	CASSAQGWSGELFF	TGTGCCAGCAGTGCACAGGGCTGGTCCGGGGAGCTGTTTTTT
few	TRBV5-1	TRBJ1-5	TRBD1	CASSPGQGRRSNQPQHF	TGCGCCAGCAGCCCGGGACAGGGGCGTAGGAGCAATCAGCCCCAGCATTTT
-	TRBV28	TRBJ1-1	-	CASSPGHFQAFF	TGTGCCAGCAGCCCTGGACATTTTCAAGCTTTCTTT
-	TRBV19	TRBJ2-7	TRBD1	CASSMPGQGSWNEQYF	TGTGCCAGTAGTATGCCTGGACAGGGTTCGTGGAACGAGCAGTACTTC
-	TRBV7-9	TRBJ2-7	-	CASSNRGTKPYEQYF	TGTGCCAGCAGCAACAGGGGGACTAAACCCTACGAGCAGTACTTC
once	TRBV27	TRBJ2-7	-	CASRERGGYEQYF	TGTGCCAGCAGGGAGAGGGGGGGTTACGAGCAGTACTTC
-	TRBV5-1	TRBJ2-1	TRBD1	CASSSDRGRVNEQFF	TGCGCCAGCAGCTCGGACAGGGGGCGCGTGAATGAGCAGTTCTTC
-	TRBV2	TRBJ2-7	TRBD2	CASSPGTTLGEQYF	TGTGCCAGCAGTCCTGGGACTACCCTCGGCGAGCAGTACTTC
-	TRBV4-2	TRBJ2-7	TRBD1	CASSPRDRGIHEQYF	TGTGCCAGCAGCCCTCGGGACAGGGGCATTCACGAGCAGTACTTC
-	TRBV28	TRBJ2-7	TRBD2	CASRKLAGYEQYF	TGTGCCAGCAGGAAACTAGCGGGCTACGAGCAGTACTTC
-	TRBV5-1	TRBJ2-7	TRBD2	CASSSSGSSYEQYF	TGCGCCAGCAGCTCTAGCGGGAGCTCCTACGAGCAGTACTTC
-	TRBV23-1	TRBJ2-1	-	CASSHPGLEGNEQFF	TGCGCCAGCAGTCACCCGGGACTGGAGGGGAATGAGCAGTTCTTC
-	TRBV5-1	TRBJ1-6	TRBD1	CASSETGVGSPLHF	TGCGCCAGCAGCGAGACAGGGGTTGGTTCACCCCTCCACTTT
-	TRBV27	TRBJ1-1	TRBD1	CASSFSTGGSTEAFF	TGTGCCAGCAGTTTTTCAACAGGGGGGTCGACTGAAGCTTTCTTT
-	TRBV6-1	TRBJ1-2	-	CASSGDGGQKGYTF	TGTGCCAGCAGTGGGGACGGGGGGCAAAAAGGCTACACCTTC
once	TRBV7-6	TRBJ1-1	TRBD1	CASSPRTGNTEAFF	TGTGCCAGCAGCCCGCGGACAGGGAACACTGAAGCTTTCTTT
-	TRBV5-1	TRBJ2-7	-	CASTDSGGLYEQYF	TGCGCCAGCACCGACTCCGGGGGGCTCTACGAGCAGTACTTC
-	TRBV6-1	TRBJ2-7	TRBD1	CASSESDRGWYEQYF	TGTGCCAGCAGTGAATCCGACAGGGGCTGGTACGAGCAGTACTTC
-	TRBV6-1	TRBJ2-1	TRBD2	CASSVGGAGGSYNEQFF	TGTGCCAGCAGTGTCGGTGGGGCGGGGGGCTCCTACAATGAGCAGTTCTTC
-	TRBV2	TRBJ2-5	-	CASSGGGSAGETQYF	TGTGCCAGCAGTGGGGGCGGCTCCGCAGGGGAGACCCAGTACTTC
-	TRBV27	TRBJ1-1	-	CASSLGRGTAEAFF	TGTGCCAGCAGTTTAGGAAGGGGGACGGCTGAAGCTTTCTTT
-	TRBV6-1	TRBJ2-7	-	CASSEMLGASYEQYF	TGTGCCAGCAGTGAAATGTTGGGGGCCTCCTACGAGCAGTACTTC
few	TRBV15	TRBJ2-6	TRBD1	CATSGTGSGANVLTF	TGTGCCACCTCGGGGACAGGCTCTGGGGCCAACGTCCTGACTTTC
-	TRBV4-1	TRBJ2-7	TRBD2	CASSQDWLAGGFEQYF	TGCGCCAGCAGCCAAGATTGGCTAGCGGGGGGGTTCGAGCAGTACTTC
many	TRBV7-6	TRBJ1-4	TRBD1	CASSLITDRGREKLFF	TGTGCCAGCAGCCTGATTACGGACAGGGGGAGGGAAAAACTGTTTTTT
-	TRBV27	TRBJ2-7	-	CASSLTGDGGRYEQYF	TGTGCCAGCAGTTTAACTGGGGACGGGGGAAGGTACGAGCAGTACTTC
-	TRBV5-1	TRBJ2-2	TRBD2	CASSSAGGQRELFF	TGCGCCAGCAGCTCGGCGGGGGGGCAGCGGGAGCTGTTTTTT
-	TRBV6-6	TRBJ1-5	TRBD1	CASSLKQGAGQPQHF	TGTGCCAGCAGTTTGAAACAGGGGGCGGGTCAGCCCCAGCATTTT
-	TRBV18	TRBJ2-1	TRBD1	CASSTGTGSYNEQFF	TGTGCCAGCTCAACCGGGACAGGGTCCTACAATGAGCAGTTCTTC
-	TRBV5-1	TRBJ2-7	TRBD1	CASSLGWGQGAHEQYF	TGCGCCAGCAGCTTGGGGTGGGGACAGGGGGCCCACGAGCAGTACTTC
-	TRBV6-6	TRBJ2-3	TRBD2	CASRLAGGLTDTQYF	TGTGCCAGCAGGCTAGCGGGGGGTCTCACAGATACGCAGTATTTT